Described below is a single TCR beta chain sequence and its context. Authors' data handling: Reference gene primer amplification gave estimated nucleated cell counts. Profiling relied on immunoSEQ multiplex PCR, and the TCRdb table lists in-frame clones only, not all of them. The DNA gave D and trimming, while V, J and clone size come from that table. The table has 170,000 or so clones, about 88% seen once. The data are from a study of blood T cell repertoires in COVID-19. Study overall: The United States, Italy and Spain were the sources of the acute and convalescent COVID-19 samples. PBMCs, B-cell-depleted T cells, or T cells were the source of the cDNA or gDNA that made up the material.

V lost 2 bases, J lost 0 bases, and 8 bases lay in between. There are 15 residues in the CDR3. Germline CDR1 KGHSH, CDR2 LQKENI. The Seattle patients joined while their infection was active and were tracked longitudinally afterward. This sequence joins TRBV18 and TRBJ2-1; D gene unclear. Sequenced sample: peripheral blood. The origin of this receptor is a man aged 60 to 69 with COVID-19, enrolled during active disease. In nucleotides, the CDR3 is TGTGCCAGCTCACCAGACAAGGCCTCCTACAATGAGCAGTTCTTC. Translation: CASSPDKASYNEQFF.